Below, one T cell receptor (beta chain) is given with its context. Clones were read by immunoSEQ multiplex PCR, and TCRdb kept only the in-frame ones, dropping some. The repertoire has millions of clones, about 95% of them found once; the top ten carry around 1.1%. The data were obtained in a study of shared clonotypes between healthy human individuals. Study summary: Three plates were used per donor for CD4 naive, three for CD4 memory, two for CD8 naive and one for CD8 memory.

Only CD45RO-negative cells positively selected for CCR7 counted as naive CD8 cells, so terminally differentiated effector memory CD45RA+ cells were excluded. CDR1 KGHSH and CDR2 LQKENI come from the germline V gene. The ends were cut back, 5 bases at V and 5 bases at J, with 9 bases in the middle. The CDR3 is 12 residues long. What was sequenced was naive CD8+ T cells sorted from blood. This chain uses TRBV18 with TRBJ2-5; D is undetermined. This TCR came from a young man in good health. The CDR3 coding sequence is TGTGCCAGCTCATCCGCATACGAGACCCAGTACTTC. Translating it yields CASSSAYETQYF.